This TCR beta chain was obtained from a study of T cells after yellow fever vaccination. As to this clonotype: Its antigen is unidentified.

In TCRdb, the 5' RACE reads were re-called with MiXCR into one record per CDR3 protein. The sample has about 630,000 distinct CDR3 sequences; more than 9% are singletons. The CDR3 runs 12 residues. CDR1 and CDR2 from the germline V gene are DFQATT and SNEGSKA (reference sequence). V shed 3 bases, J shed 12 bases, and the junction held 2 bases outside the gene matches. Study findings and constraints: Shared CD4/CD8 clonotypes were a small share, likely from convergent recombination.

This specimen consisted of PBMCs, obtained on the day of the yellow fever booster vaccination. The TCR comes from a man between 25 and 39 years old who received the YFV17D yellow fever vaccine. The chain uses TRBV20-1 and TRBJ1-4; 12 bases are shared with TRBD1. CDR3 loop: CSARGTGGQLFF. CDR3 bases: TGCAGTGCTAGGGGGACAGGGGGCCAACTGTTTTTT.